Following are 10 T cell receptor beta chains from one sample sequenced in a study of early T cells in non-severe SARS-CoV-2 infection. TCRdb passed the 5' RACE reads through MiXCR, listing each CDR3 protein once. The sample carries 55,000 to 85,000 distinct CDR3 sequences, 10% to 15% recorded once. The sample taken for sequencing was whole blood. These receptors were obtained from an adult who was a healthcare worker with PCR-confirmed SARS-CoV-2 infection or an uninfected control (not recorded which).

This clonotype has a handful of counts. The V and J genes are TRBV10-3 and TRBJ2-7; D possibly corresponds to TRBD1 (6 bases). Per the germline V gene, CDR1 is ENHRY and CDR2 is SYGVKD. The CDR3 extends over 12 amino acids. Trimming left V 9 bases short and J 5 bases short, with 14 bases between. Written as DNA, the CDR3 is TGTGCCATAAAACAGGGTACCGACGAGCAGTACTTC. This gives the protein CAIKQGTDEQYF.

This clonotype was counted at least ten times. V usage is TRBV6-5 and J usage is TRBJ1-2; D is perhaps TRBD1 (5 bases). CDR3 size: 14 residues. Germline V gene data show CDR1 as MNHEY and CDR2 as SVGAGI. Trimming left V 2 bases short and J 2 bases short, with 9 bases between. Here the CDR3 DNA reads TGTGCCAGCAGTTACCTGGGACGGAACTATGGCTACACCTTC. The encoded protein is CASSYLGRNYGYTF.

The chain employs TRBV29-1 and TRBJ2-5; 7 bases are a match to TRBD2. The germline V gene encodes CDR1 SQVTM and CDR2 ANQGSEA. V lost 6 bases to trimming and J lost 0 bases; unmatched junction nucleotides: 4. The CDR3 is 13 amino acids. The CDR3 bases are TGCAGCGTGGACCGGGGGGACCAAGAGACCCAGTACTTC. As protein: CSVDRGDQETQYF.

The chain uses TRBV3-1 and TRBJ2-7, with D possibly matching TRBD1 (6 bases). The V end was cut by 3 bases, the J end by 1 base, with 7 bases between. CDR3 length equals 13 residues. Germline loops: CDR1 LGHDT, CDR2 YNNKEL (reference sequence). Here the CDR3 DNA reads TGTGCCAGCAGCCACGGACAGTCCTACGAGCAGTACTTC. As protein: CASSHGQSYEQYF.

V and J are TRBV30 and TRBJ2-7; 13 nucleotides align to TRBD2. Germline CDR1 is GTSNPN and CDR2 is SVGIG (reference sequence). The CDR3 totals 15 residues. V shed 1 base and J 1 base; nucleotides not matched to a gene: 1. The CDR3 reads CAWSGGLAGSYEQYF. For the CDR3, the DNA is TGTGCCTGGAGTGGGGGACTAGCGGGATCCTACGAGCAGTACTTC. Together with reference TRBV30 and TRBJ2-7, the CDR3 gives the full variable domain: SQTIHQWPATLVQPVGSPLSLECTVEGTSNPNLYWYRQAAGRGLQLLFYSVGIGQISSEVPQNLSASRPQDRQFILSSKKLLLSDSGFYLCAWSGGLAGSYEQYFGPGTRLTVT.

This clonotype occurred a few times. The CDR3 spells CASSHPRGNTEAFF. CDR3 DNA sequence: TGTGCCAGCAGCCACCCCAGGGGGAACACTGAAGCTTTCTTT. The rearrangement joins TRBV3-1 to TRBJ1-1, with D possibly TRBD1 on 6 matching bases. The CDR3 contains 14 residues. Trimming pared 3 bases from V and 1 base from J, leaving 9 bases between. CDR1 is LGHDT, CDR2 YNNKEL, per germline (reference sequence).

The table lists this clonotype with many counts. The chain uses TRBV5-1 and TRBJ2-3, with D perhaps TRBD1 (6 bases). The V end lost 3 bases, the J end lost 6 bases, and 14 bases lay between the germline ends. CDR1 SGHRS and CDR2 YFSETQ come from the germline V gene. The CDR3 extends over 14 amino acids. This CDR3 is CASSWGQLPDTQYF. The DNA of the CDR3 is TGCGCCAGCAGCTGGGGACAACTACCGGATACGCAGTATTTT.

This rearrangement joins TRBV7-6 to TRBJ2-3; D might be TRBD1 or TRBD2, each matching 5 bases. The ends were cut back, 4 bases at V and 0 bases at J, with 14 bases in the middle. The germline V gene has CDR1 SGHVS and CDR2 FNYEAQ. This CDR3 region has 16 residues. Written as DNA, the CDR3 is TGTGCCAGCAGCTCAGACCGGGACCGTAGCACAGATACGCAGTATTTT. It encodes CASSSDRDRSTDTQYF.

This clonotype occurred many times. The chain has TRBV4-1 and TRBJ2-7; the D is unclear. There are 17 residues in the CDR3. From germline, CDR1 is MGHRA and CDR2 YSYEKL. V lost 0 bases and J 7 bases, leaving 22 bases between the germline ends. CDR3 in DNA: TGCGCCAGCAGCCAAGATAGATTAAAGGGCCACCTTCGGGAGCAGTACTTC. It is translated as CASSQDRLKGHLREQYF.

This clonotype turned up a few times. Here the CDR3 DNA reads TGTGCCAGCAGCTTCCAGACAGGGGGCACAGATACGCAGTATTTT. Amino acids: CASSFQTGGTDTQYF. The rearrangement links TRBV7-9 to TRBJ2-3, with TRBD1 identical over 8 bases. CDR3 length: 15 amino acids. Germline V gene lookup returns CDR1 SEHNR and CDR2 FQNEAQ (reference sequence). With 3 bases clipped from V and 1 base from J, the junction kept 3 bases outside the gene matches.